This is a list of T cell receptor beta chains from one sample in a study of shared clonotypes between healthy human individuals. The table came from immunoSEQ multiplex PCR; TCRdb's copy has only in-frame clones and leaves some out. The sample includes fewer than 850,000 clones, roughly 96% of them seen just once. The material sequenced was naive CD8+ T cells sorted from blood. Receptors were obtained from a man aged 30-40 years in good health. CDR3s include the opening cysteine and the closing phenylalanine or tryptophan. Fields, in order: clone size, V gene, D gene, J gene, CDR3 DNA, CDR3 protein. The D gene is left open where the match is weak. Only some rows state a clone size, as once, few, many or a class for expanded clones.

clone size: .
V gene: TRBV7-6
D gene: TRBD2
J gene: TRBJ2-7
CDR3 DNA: TGTGCCAGCAGCACCGGGCCGGGGGGGACCAACGAGCAGTACTTC
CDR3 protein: CASSTGPGGTNEQYF

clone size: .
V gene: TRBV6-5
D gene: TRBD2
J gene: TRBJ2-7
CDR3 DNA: TGTGCCAGCAGTTCGACTAGCATCTACGAGCAGTACTTC
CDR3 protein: CASSSTSIYEQYF

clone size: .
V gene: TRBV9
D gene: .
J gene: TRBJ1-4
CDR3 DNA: TGTGCCAGCAGCGTAGGGCAGTCCACCGCAACTAATGAAAAACTGTTTTTT
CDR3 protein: CASSVGQSTATNEKLFF

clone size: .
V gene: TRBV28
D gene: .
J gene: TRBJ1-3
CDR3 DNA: TGTGCCAGCAGTACTACAGGGACCTTCTCTGGAAACACCATATATTTT
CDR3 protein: CASSTTGTFSGNTIYF

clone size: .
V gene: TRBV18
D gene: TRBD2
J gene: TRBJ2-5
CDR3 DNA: TGTGCCAGCTCCCCGGGACTAGCGGGCCTCCAAGAGACCCAGTACTTC
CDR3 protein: CASSPGLAGLQETQYF

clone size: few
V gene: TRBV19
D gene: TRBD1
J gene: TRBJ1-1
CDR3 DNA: TGTGCCAGTAGTACAGGACAGGGGAGGACTGAAGCTTTCTTT
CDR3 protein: CASSTGQGRTEAFF

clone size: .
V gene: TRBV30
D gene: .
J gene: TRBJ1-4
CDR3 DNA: TGTGCCTGGGCCCCAGGGGCAACTAATGAAAAACTGTTTTTT
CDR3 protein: CAWAPGATNEKLFF

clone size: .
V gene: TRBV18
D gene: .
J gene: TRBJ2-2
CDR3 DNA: TGTGCCAGCTCACCCTTCGGCGGAAAAGAGCTGTTTTTT
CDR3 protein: CASSPFGGKELFF

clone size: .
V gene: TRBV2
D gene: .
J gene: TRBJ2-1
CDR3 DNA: TGTGCCAGCAGACAGGGAGAAACCTACAATGAGCAGTTCTTC
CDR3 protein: CASRQGETYNEQFF

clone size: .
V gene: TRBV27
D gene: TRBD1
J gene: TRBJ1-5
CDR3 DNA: TGTGCCAGCAGTCTACAGGGGAATCAGCCCCAGCATTTT
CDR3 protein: CASSLQGNQPQHF

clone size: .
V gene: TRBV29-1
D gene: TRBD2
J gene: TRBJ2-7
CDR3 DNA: TGCAGCGTGCTGACTAGCGGGAGTTACGAGCAGTACTTC
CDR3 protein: CSVLTSGSYEQYF

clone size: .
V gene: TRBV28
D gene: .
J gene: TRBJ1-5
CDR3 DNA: TGTGCCAGCAGTCCCCTCGGAAGCAATCAGCCCCAGCATTTT
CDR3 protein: CASSPLGSNQPQHF

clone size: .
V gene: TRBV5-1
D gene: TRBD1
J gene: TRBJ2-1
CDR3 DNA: TGCGCCAGCACCGACCGGGACAGGTCCTACAATGAGCAGTTCTTC
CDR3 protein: CASTDRDRSYNEQFF

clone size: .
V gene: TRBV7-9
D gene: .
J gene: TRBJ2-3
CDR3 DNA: TGTGCCAGCAGCTTAGGGTACACAGATACGCAGTATTTT
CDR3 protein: CASSLGYTDTQYF

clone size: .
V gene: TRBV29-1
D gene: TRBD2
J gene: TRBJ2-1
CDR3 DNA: TGCAGCGTTGTTTCTAGCGGGAGGAGCACCTACAATGAGCAGTTCTTC
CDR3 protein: CSVVSSGRSTYNEQFF

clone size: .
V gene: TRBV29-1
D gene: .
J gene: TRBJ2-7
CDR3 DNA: TGCAGCGTTGGAGGAACGGGGTACGAGCAGTACTTC
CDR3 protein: CSVGGTGYEQYF

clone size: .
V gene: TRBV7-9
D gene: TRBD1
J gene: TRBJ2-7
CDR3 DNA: TGTGCCAGCAGCTCCATCGGACAGGGGGCCTTTAACTACGAGCAGTACTTC
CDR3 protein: CASSSIGQGAFNYEQYF

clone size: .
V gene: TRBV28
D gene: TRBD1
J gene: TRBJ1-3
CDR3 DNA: TGTGCCAGCAGTTACCGGGACAGGGAACCAGGAAACACCATATATTTT
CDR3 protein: CASSYRDREPGNTIYF

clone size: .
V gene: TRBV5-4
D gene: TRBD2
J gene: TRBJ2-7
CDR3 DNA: TGTGCCAGCAGCTTTAGCGGGAGCACCTACGAGCAGTACTTC
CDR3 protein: CASSFSGSTYEQYF

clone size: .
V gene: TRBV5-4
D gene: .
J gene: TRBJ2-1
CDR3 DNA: TGTGCCAGCAGCTTGGGAGAGAACAATGAGCAGTTCTTC
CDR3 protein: CASSLGENNEQFF

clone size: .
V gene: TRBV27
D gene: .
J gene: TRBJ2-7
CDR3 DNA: TGTGCCAGCAGCCCAGCCCAACAACGAGAGCAGTACTTC
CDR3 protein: CASSPAQQREQYF

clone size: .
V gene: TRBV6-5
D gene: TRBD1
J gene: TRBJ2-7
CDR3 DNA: TGTGCCAGCAGCGGACAGGAAAATTACGAGCAGTACTTC
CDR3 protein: CASSGQENYEQYF

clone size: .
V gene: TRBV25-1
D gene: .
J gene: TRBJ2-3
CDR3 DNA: TGTGCCAGCAGGATAGGGACCACAGATACGCAGTATTTT
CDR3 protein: CASRIGTTDTQYF

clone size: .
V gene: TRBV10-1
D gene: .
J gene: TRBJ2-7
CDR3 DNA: TGCGCCAGCAGTGAAACACCTACCTACGAGCAGTACTTC
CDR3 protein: CASSETPTYEQYF

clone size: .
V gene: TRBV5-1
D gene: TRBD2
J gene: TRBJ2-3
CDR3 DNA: TGCGCCAGCAGTTTAGCGGGAGAGAGCACAGATACGCAGTATTTT
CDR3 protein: CASSLAGESTDTQYF

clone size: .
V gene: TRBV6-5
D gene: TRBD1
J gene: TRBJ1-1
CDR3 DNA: TGTGCCAGCAGCTACCGAGACAGGGCATTGAACACTGAAGCTTTCTTT
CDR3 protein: CASSYRDRALNTEAFF

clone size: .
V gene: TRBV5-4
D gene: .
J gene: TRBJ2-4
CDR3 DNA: TGTGCCAGCAGTTTACCGGGAGACCCAAACATTCAGTACTTC
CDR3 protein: CASSLPGDPNIQYF

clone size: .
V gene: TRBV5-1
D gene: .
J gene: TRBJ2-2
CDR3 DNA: TGCGCCAGCAGCCCAGACACCCCCCGAAGCACCGGGGAGCTGTTTTTT
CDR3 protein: CASSPDTPRSTGELFF

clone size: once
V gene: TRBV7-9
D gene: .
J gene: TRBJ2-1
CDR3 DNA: TGTGCCAGCAGCTCGTGGGACAAGCCAAGCGAGCAGTTCTTC
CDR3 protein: CASSSWDKPSEQFF

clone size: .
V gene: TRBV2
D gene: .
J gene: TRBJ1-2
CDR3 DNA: TGTGCCAGCAGTGTGTCCTACCCCTATGGCTACACCTTC
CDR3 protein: CASSVSYPYGYTF

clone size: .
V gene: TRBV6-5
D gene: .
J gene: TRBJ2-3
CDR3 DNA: TGTGCCAGCAGTTACGGGAGCACAGATACGCAGTATTTT
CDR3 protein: CASSYGSTDTQYF

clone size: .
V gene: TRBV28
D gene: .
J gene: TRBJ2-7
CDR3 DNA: TGTGCCAGCATCTCCGAGGTGGGGGCCTCGGCGAACGAGCAGTACTTC
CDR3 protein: CASISEVGASANEQYF

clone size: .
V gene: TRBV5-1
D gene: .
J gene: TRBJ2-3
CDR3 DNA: TGCGCCAGCAGCCCCGGGACATCTAGCACAGATACGCAGTATTTT
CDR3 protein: CASSPGTSSTDTQYF

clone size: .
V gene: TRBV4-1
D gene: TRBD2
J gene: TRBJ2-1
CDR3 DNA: TGCGCCAGCAGCCCTTCTTTAGCGGGAGGACCCAATGAGCAGTTCTTC
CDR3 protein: CASSPSLAGGPNEQFF

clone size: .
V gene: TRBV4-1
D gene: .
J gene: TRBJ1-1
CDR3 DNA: TGCGCCAGCAGCCACCTGACAGTAAACACTGAAGCTTTCTTT
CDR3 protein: CASSHLTVNTEAFF

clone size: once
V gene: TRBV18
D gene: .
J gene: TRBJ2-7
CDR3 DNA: TGTGCCAGCTCACCACAAAACTACGAGCAGTACTTC
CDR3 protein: CASSPQNYEQYF

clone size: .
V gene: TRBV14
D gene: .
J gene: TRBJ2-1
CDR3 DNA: TGTGCCAGCAGCCAAGTTTTAACCTACAATGAGCAGTTCTTC
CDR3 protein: CASSQVLTYNEQFF

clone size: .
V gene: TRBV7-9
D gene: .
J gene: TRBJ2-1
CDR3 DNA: TGTGCCAGCAGCTTAGCGTCGCTAGGGAGCTCCTACAATGAGCAGTTCTTC
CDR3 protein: CASSLASLGSSYNEQFF

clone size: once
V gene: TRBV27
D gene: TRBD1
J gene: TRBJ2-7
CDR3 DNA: TGTGCCAGCAGTTTTCAGGAGGAAGGGACAGGGACGTTGGGCGAGCAGTACTTC
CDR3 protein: CASSFQEEGTGTLGEQYF

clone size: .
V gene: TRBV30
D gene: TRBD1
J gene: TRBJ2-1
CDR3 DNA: TGTGCCCGCGAAACAGGGGGAAGTTACAATGAGCAGTTCTTC
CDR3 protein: CARETGGSYNEQFF

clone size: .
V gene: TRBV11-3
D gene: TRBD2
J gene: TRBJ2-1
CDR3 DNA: TGTGCCAGCAGCTTAGGGGGACTAGCGGGAGCCAATGAGCAGTTCTTC
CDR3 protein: CASSLGGLAGANEQFF

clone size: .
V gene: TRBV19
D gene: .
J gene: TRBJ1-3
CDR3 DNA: TGTGCCAGTAGCGGGGCCCCCCCGGGCTCTGGAAACACCATATATTTT
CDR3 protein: CASSGAPPGSGNTIYF

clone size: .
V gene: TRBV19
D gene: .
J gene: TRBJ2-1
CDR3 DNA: TGTGCCAGCTATGGTAAGGGGGGACAAATCTACAATGAGCAGTTCTTC
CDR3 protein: CASYGKGGQIYNEQFF

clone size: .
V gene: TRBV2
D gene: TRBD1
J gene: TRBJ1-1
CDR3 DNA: TGTGCCAAGGGACAGGGGGCTGAAGCTTTCTTT
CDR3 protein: CAKGQGAEAFF

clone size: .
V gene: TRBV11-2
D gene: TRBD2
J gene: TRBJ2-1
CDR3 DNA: TGTGCCAGCAGCAGTGGACTAAGCGGGAGTTTATCGGAGCAGTTCTTC
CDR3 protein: CASSSGLSGSLSEQFF

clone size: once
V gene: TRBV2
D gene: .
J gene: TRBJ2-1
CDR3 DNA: TGTGCCAGCAGTGAACAGGGGGAGGCTTTCTACAATGAGCAGTTCTTC
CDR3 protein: CASSEQGEAFYNEQFF

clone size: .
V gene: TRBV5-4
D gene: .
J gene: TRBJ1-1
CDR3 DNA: TGTGCCAGCAGCTTATTGAACAGAGAAGCTTTCTTT
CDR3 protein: CASSLLNREAFF

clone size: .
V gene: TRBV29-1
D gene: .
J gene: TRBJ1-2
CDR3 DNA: TGCAGCGCCGTGGACGAGGGGGTAGGCTACACCTTC
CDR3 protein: CSAVDEGVGYTF

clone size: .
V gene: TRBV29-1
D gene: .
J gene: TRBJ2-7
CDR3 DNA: TGCAGCGTTGAGTTCAGGGCCTACGAGCAGTACTTC
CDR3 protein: CSVEFRAYEQYF

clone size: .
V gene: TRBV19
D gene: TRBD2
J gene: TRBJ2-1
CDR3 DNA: TGTGCCAGTAGTATGGCTCTAGCGGGAGCCAATGAGCAGTTCTTC
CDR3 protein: CASSMALAGANEQFF

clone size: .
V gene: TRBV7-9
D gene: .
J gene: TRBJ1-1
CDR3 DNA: TGTGCCAGCAGCGCCAGGGTTTGGATGAACACTGAAGCTTTCTTT
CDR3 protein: CASSARVWMNTEAFF

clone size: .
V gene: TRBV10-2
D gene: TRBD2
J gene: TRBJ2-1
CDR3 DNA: TGCGCCAGCCGCGGACTAGCGGGAGCCCGACGTTCCTACAATGAGCAGTTCTTC
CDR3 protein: CASRGLAGARRSYNEQFF

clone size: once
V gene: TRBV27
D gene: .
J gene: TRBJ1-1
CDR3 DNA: TGTGCCAGCAAGCGGGGTTCGTACACTGAAGCTTTCTTT
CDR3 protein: CASKRGSYTEAFF

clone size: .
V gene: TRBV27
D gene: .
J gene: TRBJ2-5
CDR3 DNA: TGTGCCAGCGGGGGGGAGACCCAGTACTTC
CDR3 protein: CASGGETQYF